These 24 T cell receptor beta chains share one sample of origin, sequenced in a study of blood T cells in healthy people across ages. Primed by a sample-barcoded 5' primer and a J-beta primer mix, a second PCR proceeded for 7 to 11 cycles. Using its own MiXCR run on the 5' RACE reads, TCRdb lists one record per CDR3 protein. This table has 700,000 to 850,000 distinct CDR3 sequences, 40% to 65% appearing once. Material for sequencing was blood. The source is a man aged 80 or over in good health.

The CDR3 protein is CASSSGQGAYNEQYF. The CDR3, as DNA: TGTGCCAGCTCCTCGGGACAGGGCGCCTACAATGAGCAGTACTTC. This sequence joins TRBV18 and TRBJ2-1; 9 bases line up with TRBD1. The J call may not be correct, given that the DNA end is closer to TRBJ2-7. Germline-derived CDR1 and CDR2 are KGHSH and LQKENI. CDR3 length equals 15 residues.

The chain uses TRBV20-1 and TRBJ2-1; 10 positions match TRBD2. The CDR3 is 14 amino acids. Germline lookup yields CDR1 DFQATT and CDR2 SNEGSKA (reference sequence). The trim removed 3 bases at V and 7 bases at J, leaving 6 bases unmatched. In nucleotides, the CDR3 is TGCAGTGCTAGCCCCGGGACTAGCGTGAATGAGCAGTTCTTC. It translates to CSASPGTSVNEQFF.

V and J are TRBV5-1 and TRBJ2-7; a possible D gene is TRBD1 (5 bases). This CDR3 comprises 15 residues. V was cut by 0 bases and J by 7 bases, with 17 bases left in between. Germline V gene sequence: CDR1 SGHRS, CDR2 YFSETQ. Here the CDR3 DNA reads TGCGCCAGCAGCTTGGAGGACACCACCTACAATGAGCAGTACTTC. Translation gives CASSLEDTTYNEQYF.

A few counts support this clonotype. The V gene is TRBV27, the J gene TRBJ1-2; possibly TRBD1 for D (5 bases). CDR3 length: 13 amino acids. Germline V lookup: CDR1 MNHEY, CDR2 SMNVEV (reference sequence). V lost 6 bases, J lost 3 bases, and 11 bases lay in between. For the CDR3, the DNA is TGTGCCAGCAGGCGGGACGGATACTATGGCTACACCTTC. It specifies CASRRDGYYGYTF.

V usage is TRBV4-1 and J usage is TRBJ1-6; 12 positions match TRBD1. Germline trimming cut 3 bases from V and 10 bases from J; bases unmatched to any gene: 4. Germline CDR1 MGHRA, CDR2 YSYEKL. This CDR3 contains 15 residues. The CDR3 DNA reads as TGCGCCAGCAGCCACGGGACAGGGGGCAACTCACCCCTCCACTTT. Its translation: CASSHGTGGNSPLHF.

The DNA for the CDR3 is TGTGCCGGAGCACGGGACCCGGAATCCAGAAACATTCAGTACTTC. This codes for CAGARDPESRNIQYF. The chain recombines TRBV6-1 with TRBJ2-4; the D call may be TRBD1 or TRBD2 (5 bases each). CDR1 is MNHNS and CDR2 is SASEGT in the germline V gene. This CDR3 is built from 15 residues. The V gene lost 11 bases and the J gene lost 6 bases, with 23 bases spanning the gap.

The V and J genes are TRBV7-3 and TRBJ2-1; no clear D. Germline values: CDR1 SGHTA, CDR2 FQGTGA. This CDR3 has 15 amino acids. Trimming removed 4 bases at V and 0 bases at J, with 10 bases between. CDR3 region: CASSSDGLSYNEQFF. CDR3 coding DNA: TGTGCCAGCAGCTCCGACGGTCTCTCCTACAATGAGCAGTTCTTC.

This clonotype is a singleton in its sample. The rearrangement uses TRBV2 and TRBJ2-5, with 14 bases aligning to TRBD2. CDR1 SNHLY and CDR2 FYNNEI come from the germline V gene. The J segment lost 2 bases and the V segment lost 6 bases, leaving 5 bases of the junction unmatched. This CDR3 region has 16 residues. CDR3 protein: CASRDRLAGGQETQYF. In DNA form, the CDR3 reads TGTGCCAGCAGGGACCGACTAGCGGGAGGGCAAGAGACCCAGTACTTC.

As DNA, the CDR3 is TGTGCCAGCAGCGGAAGGGGGGAGAGCTCCTACAATGAGCAGTACTTC. Amino acid sequence: CASSGRGESSYNEQYF. This chain uses TRBV7-2 with TRBJ2-1; TRBD1 or TRBD2 may be the D gene (6 bases each). The DNA end is more similar to TRBJ2-7, so the J call may be wrong. The CDR3 is 16 amino acids. Germline values: CDR1 SGHTA, CDR2 FQGNSA.

The chain combines TRBV10-3 with TRBJ1-1, with a possible D match to TRBD1 (5 bases). The germline V and J ends were trimmed by 6 bases and 0 bases, with 11 bases remaining between them. Germline CDR1 ENHRY, CDR2 SYGVKD. This CDR3 comprises 14 residues. The CDR3 spells CAIRGDGLNTEAFF. CDR3 nucleotides: TGTGCCATCAGAGGGGACGGATTGAACACTGAAGCTTTCTTT.

This clonotype was detected only a few times. The chain recombines TRBV6-1 with TRBJ1-2; D remains ambiguous. CDR3 length: 13 residues. Germline CDR1 is MNHNS and CDR2 is SASEGT. Trimming shortened V by 2 bases and J by 4 bases, and 8 bases separated the two germline ends. CDR3 in amino acids: CASSEPAAYGYTF. The CDR3 DNA reads TGTGCCAGCAGTGAACCGGCAGCCTATGGCTACACCTTC.

The chain is built from TRBV20-1 and TRBJ2-3; 10 nucleotides line up with TRBD2. CDR1 DFQATT and CDR2 SNEGSKA come from the germline V gene (reference sequence). The CDR3 loop spans 15 amino acids. Trimming removed 0 bases from V and 14 bases from J; junction bases left unmatched: 14. The CDR3 bases are TGCAGTGCTAGAGATCTAGCGGGAGAGCCCAAATACGCGTATTTT. Translating gives CSARDLAGEPKYAYF.

Remarks on this clonotype: The junction and the germline gene differ at one end; a read error may be behind it. The V and J genes are TRBV9 and TRBJ2-7, with D possibly matching TRBD1 (6 bases). CDR1 and CDR2 (germline): SGDLS, YYNGEE. This CDR3 is built from 13 residues. In DNA form, the CDR3 reads TGTGTCAGCAGCCGTCAGGGGTTCGGCGAGCAGTACTTC. It specifies CVSSRQGFGEQYF.

The chain couples TRBV12-3 or TRBV12-4 to TRBJ2-1; 9 bases match TRBD2. J was trimmed by 5 bases and V by 4 bases; bases with no gene match: 6. The length of the CDR3 is 15 residues. In DNA, the CDR3 is TGTGCCAGCAGTTACACCGGGACTAGCAACAATGAGCAGTTCTTC. The encoded protein is CASSYTGTSNNEQFF.

The V gene is TRBV3-1, the J gene TRBJ2-7, with 7 bases matching TRBD2. V lost 1 base and J lost 3; bases outside the gene matches: 6. In germline, CDR1 is LGHDT, CDR2 YNNKEL (reference sequence). The CDR3 loop spans 15 amino acids. The DNA for the CDR3 is TGTGCCAGCAGCCAAGTCGGCGGGAGTATCTACGAGCAGTACTTC. Protein: CASSQVGGSIYEQYF.

The chain carries TRBV6-1 and TRBJ2-5; TRBD2 matches at 13 bases. The trim removed 4 bases at V and 5 bases at J, leaving 16 bases unmatched. This CDR3 has 19 amino acids. Germline V CDR1 and CDR2: MNHNS, SASEGT. CDR3 nucleotides: TGTGCCAGCAGTGGTAAGGCAGGGACTAGCGGGAAAGGAGAGGAGACCCAGTACTTC. It encodes CASSGKAGTSGKGEETQYF.

The genes are TRBV20-1 and TRBJ2-4, with no clear D. The J call is uncertain, as TRBJ2-5 better fits the DNA end. CDR3 size: 10 residues. Looked up from germline, CDR1 is DFQATT and CDR2 is SNEGSKA (reference sequence). The CDR3 sequence: CSARLGTQYF. The DNA of the CDR3 is TGCAGTGCTAGACTAGGGACCCAGTACTTC.

This clonotype has only a few counts. The chain joins TRBV7-2 to TRBJ2-7, with D hard to call. This CDR3 contains 14 residues. Germline-derived CDR1 and CDR2 are SGHTA and FQGNSA. Trimming stripped 1 base from V and 6 bases from J, with 13 bases between. CDR3 sequence (DNA): TGTGCCAGCAGCTTAGGGTCTGGGCGATCCGAGCAGTACTTC. The encoded protein is CASSLGSGRSEQYF.

This clonotype was picked up a small number of times. V usage is TRBV12-3 or TRBV12-4 and J usage is TRBJ1-2, with 9 bases that match TRBD1. The CDR3 is 15 amino acids. V shed 1 base, J shed 7 bases, and the junction held 7 bases outside the gene matches. CDR3 sequence (DNA): TGTGCCAGCAGTTTAGAACGGACAGGGGTTAGTGGCTACACCTTC. Its protein product is CASSLERTGVSGYTF.

This clonotype was counted only a few times. J is TRBJ1-2 and V is TRBV12-3 or TRBV12-4; 8 bases align to TRBD1. This CDR3 comprises 14 residues. The ends lost 5 bases at V and 2 bases at J; junction bases unmatched: 4. The CDR3 nucleotides are TGTGCCAGCAGTATAGGACAGGGCAACTATGGCTACACCTTC. It codes for CASSIGQGNYGYTF.

This clonotype was detected only once. J is TRBJ1-2 and V is TRBV27; 8 bases fit TRBD1. Germline CDR1 and CDR2: MNHEY and SMNVEV (reference sequence). Losses at the gene ends were 4 bases for V and 4 bases for J; bases not matched to a gene: 11. The CDR3 is 16 residues long. The CDR3 loop is CASSSGLVGQVYGYTF. In nucleotides, the CDR3 is TGTGCCAGCAGTTCGGGCCTTGTGGGACAGGTCTATGGCTACACCTTC.

In its sample, this clonotype was seen a few times. The chain is built from TRBV27 and TRBJ2-1, with 7 bases fitting TRBD1. This CDR3 is 15 amino acids long. The trim removed 3 bases at V and 7 bases at J, leaving 9 bases unmatched. Germline V CDR1 and CDR2: MNHEY, SMNVEV (reference sequence). DNA for the CDR3: TGTGCCAGCAGTTTCATAGGGGGCGCAGAAAATGAGCAGTTCTTC. It is translated as CASSFIGGAENEQFF.

The CDR3 protein is CATSSTAGRTEAFF. The CDR3 DNA reads TGTGCCACCAGCTCCACCGCGGGTAGGACTGAAGCTTTCTTT. The chain carries TRBV15 and TRBJ1-1; D gene uncertain. The CDR3 spans 14 residues. The V gene's germline CDR1 is LNHNV and CDR2 YYDKDF (reference sequence). Trimming stripped 5 bases from V and 5 bases from J, with 15 bases between.

The chain combines TRBV10-2 with TRBJ2-1, with D unclear. With 7 bases removed from V and 7 bases from J, the gap between germline ends came to 8 bases. Germline assignment: CDR1 WSHSY and CDR2 SAAADI. This CDR3 region has 11 residues. CDR3 protein: CASIGINEQFF. CDR3 bases: TGCGCCAGCATCGGAATTAATGAGCAGTTCTTC.